This TCR beta chain was captured in a study of cytomegalovirus exposure and HLA in healthy donors. As for the study in general: Researchers previously reported finding roughly 120 million unique TCR beta sequences from roughly 180 million T cells. Study observations and caveats: Three CMV-associated chains were confirmed in vitro to be specific for CMV antigens.

Remarks on this clone: Its antigen is unknown.

With 3 bases clipped from V and 3 bases from J, the junction kept 1 base outside the gene matches. The CDR3 runs to 15 residues. CDR1 is MNHNS and CDR2 is SASEGT in the germline V gene. The PCR had 60 Vbeta and 13 Jbeta primers. Here immunoSEQ multiplex PCR was the method, and the copy in TCRdb shows in-frame clones only, minus some. The data hold about 120,000 clones, with 50% to 75% observed a single time. Sequencing was done on a sample of PBMCs. The rearrangement uses TRBV6-1 and TRBJ1-6, with TRBD1 matching 8 bases. The TCR was taken from a woman in her thirties or forties in good health and CMV-seropositive. The CDR3 region is CASSEGTGYNSPLHF. CDR3 bases: TGTGCCAGCAGTGAGGGGACAGGCTATAATTCACCCCTCCACTTT.